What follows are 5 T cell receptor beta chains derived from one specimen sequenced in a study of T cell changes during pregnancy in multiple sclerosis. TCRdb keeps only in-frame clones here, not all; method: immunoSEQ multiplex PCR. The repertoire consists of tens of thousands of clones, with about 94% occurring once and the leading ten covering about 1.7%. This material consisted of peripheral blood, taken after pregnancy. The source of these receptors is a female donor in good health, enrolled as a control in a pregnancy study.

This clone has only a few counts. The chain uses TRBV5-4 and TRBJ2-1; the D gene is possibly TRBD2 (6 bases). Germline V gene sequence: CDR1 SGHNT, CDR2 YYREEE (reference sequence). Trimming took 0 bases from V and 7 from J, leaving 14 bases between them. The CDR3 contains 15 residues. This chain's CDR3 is CASSLVAGSGNEQFF. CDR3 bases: TGTGCCAGCAGCTTGGTCGCGGGATCCGGGAATGAGCAGTTCTTC.

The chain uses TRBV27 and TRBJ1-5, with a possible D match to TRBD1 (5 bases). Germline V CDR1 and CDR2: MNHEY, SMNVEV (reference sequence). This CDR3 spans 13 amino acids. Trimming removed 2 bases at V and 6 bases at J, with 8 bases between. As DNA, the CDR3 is TGTGCCAGCAGTTTAGGGGCCGGTCAGCCCCAGCATTTT. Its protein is CASSLGAGQPQHF.

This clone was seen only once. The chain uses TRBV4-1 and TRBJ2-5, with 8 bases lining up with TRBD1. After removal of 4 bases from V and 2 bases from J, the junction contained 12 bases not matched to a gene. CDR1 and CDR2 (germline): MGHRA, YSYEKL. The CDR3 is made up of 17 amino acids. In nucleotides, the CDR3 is TGCGCCAGCAGCCCGCGAACCCCTGGACAGGGACAAGAGACCCAGTACTTC. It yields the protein CASSPRTPGQGQETQYF.

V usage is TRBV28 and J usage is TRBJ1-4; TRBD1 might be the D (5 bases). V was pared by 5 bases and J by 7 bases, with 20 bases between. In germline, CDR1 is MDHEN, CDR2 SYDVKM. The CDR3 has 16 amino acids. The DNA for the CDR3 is TGTGCCAGCAGTGACCGACTCCAGGGTAGGAGTGAAAAACTGTTTTTT. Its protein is CASSDRLQGRSEKLFF. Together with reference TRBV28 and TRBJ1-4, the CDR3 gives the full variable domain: DVKVTQSSRYLVKRTGEKVFLECVQDMDHENMFWYRQDPGLGLRLIYFSYDVKMKEKGDIPEGYSVSREKKERFSLILESASTNQTSMYLCASSDRLQGRSEKLFFGSGTQLSVL.

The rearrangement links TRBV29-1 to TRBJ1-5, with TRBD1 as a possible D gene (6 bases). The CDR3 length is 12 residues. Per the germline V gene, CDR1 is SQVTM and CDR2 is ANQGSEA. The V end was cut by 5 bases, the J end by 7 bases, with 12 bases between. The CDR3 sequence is CSVSGDDQPQHF. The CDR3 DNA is TGCAGCGTTTCAGGGGATGACCAGCCCCAGCATTTT.